Each of the 9 T cell receptor beta chains below was sequenced from the same sample in a study of blood T cells in healthy people across ages. A second PCR of 7 to 11 cycles used a sample-barcoded 5' primer and a J-beta primer mix. TCRdb re-called the 5' RACE reads with MiXCR, one entry per CDR3 protein. The sample lists fewer than 800,000 distinct CDR3 sequences, around a quarter occurring once. The sample was also linked to a second study, of T cells of mothers and their children.

The sequencing input was blood. These receptors were collected from a boy under 18 in good health.

This clonotype was observed a handful of times. The CDR3: CASSFYGRYEQYF. CDR3 nucleotides: TGTGCCAGCAGTTTTTACGGGAGGTACGAGCAGTACTTC. The rearrangement uses TRBV12-3 or TRBV12-4 and TRBJ2-7; TRBD2 aligns across 7 bases. The CDR3 loop spans 13 amino acids. V was clipped by 3 bases and J by 4 bases; unmatched bases: 3.

This clonotype was observed a single time. The CDR3 region is CASSLEAGVWNEQFF. The CDR3 DNA reads TGCGCCAGCAGCTTGGAGGCGGGAGTTTGGAATGAGCAGTTCTTC. V usage is TRBV5-1 and J usage is TRBJ2-5; 7 nucleotides align to TRBD2. The J call may be in error: the DNA end matches TRBJ2-1 better. Germline V gene data show CDR1 as SGHRS and CDR2 as YFSETQ. The CDR3 has 15 residues.

This clonotype appeared a few times. The V and J genes are TRBV12-3 or TRBV12-4 and TRBJ2-3, with D maybe TRBD1 (6 bases). V dropped 1 base and J dropped 12 bases, with 14 bases sitting between them. The CDR3 consists of 13 residues. CDR3 protein: CASSLGLGAGQYF. Here the CDR3 DNA reads TGTGCCAGCAGTTTAGGTTTGGGGGCAGGTCAGTATTTT.

This clonotype was recorded a few times. The chain uses TRBV28 and TRBJ1-2; unclear D gene. V lost 5 bases and J lost 6, with 7 bases in between. CDR1 and CDR2 from the germline V gene are MDHEN and SYDVKM. The CDR3 length is 11 residues. The chain's CDR3 is CASSVRDGYTF. CDR3 DNA sequence: TGTGCCAGCAGTGTCCGGGATGGCTACACCTTC.

This clonotype was counted a few times. V and J are TRBV20-1 and TRBJ2-2; D is undetermined. Germline-derived CDR1 and CDR2 are DFQATT and SNEGSKA (reference sequence). The CDR3 sequence is 13 residues long. Between the trimmed V and J ends, which lost 0 bases and 7 bases, there was a span of 9 bases. CDR3 loop: CSARDSRDGELFF. The CDR3 DNA reads as TGCAGTGCTAGAGATTCTCGTGACGGGGAGCTGTTTTTT.

The table lists this clonotype with a few counts. The rearrangement links TRBV7-3 to TRBJ2-2, with D possibly TRBD1 on 6 matching bases. The CDR3 contains 14 residues. With 6 bases removed from V and 6 bases from J, the gap between germline ends came to 14 bases. Germline CDR1 SGHTA, CDR2 FQGTGA. The CDR3: CASRGQGMAGELFF. The DNA of the CDR3 is TGTGCCAGCAGAGGGCAGGGGATGGCCGGGGAGCTGTTTTTT.

The chain combines TRBV20-1 with TRBJ1-2; no firm D call. Germline V lookup: CDR1 DFQATT, CDR2 SNEGSKA (reference sequence). The V end lost 2 bases, the J end lost 3 bases, and 19 bases lay between the germline ends. This CDR3 spans 16 amino acids. The CDR3 DNA reads TGCAGTGCTAGACCGGACTTTGGTTCGAGGGACTATGGCTACACCTTC. Protein sequence: CSARPDFGSRDYGYTF.

V is TRBV29-1 and J is TRBJ2-1, with D perhaps TRBD2 (6 bases). CDR3 size: 15 residues. The V gene's germline CDR1 is SQVTM and CDR2 ANQGSEA. Trimming pared 0 bases from V and 8 bases from J, leaving 17 bases between. In DNA form, the CDR3 reads TGCAGCGTTGAAGATCCGGGACTGGAAGTGGATGAGCAGTTCTTC. It encodes CSVEDPGLEVDEQFF.

This clonotype was detected a few times. The chain combines TRBV7-2 with TRBJ2-7, with D possibly being TRBD1 or TRBD2 (6 bases each). Germline assignment: CDR1 SGHTA and CDR2 FQGNSA. Trimming removed 4 bases from V and 3 bases from J, with 16 bases in between. This CDR3 is built from 15 residues. Here the CDR3 DNA reads TGTGCCAGCAGCTCCCAAAAGGGGGGCAACTACGAGCAGTACTTC. Protein: CASSSQKGGNYEQYF.